This T cell receptor (beta chain) was identified in a study of blood T cell repertoires in COVID-19. TCRdb's copy holds only in-frame clones and misses some; the assay was immunoSEQ multiplex PCR. This sample has about 94,000 clones, with about 80% found just once. CDR1 SGHAT and CDR2 FQNNGV come from the germline V gene. Trimming cost V 5 bases and J 0 bases; bases outside gene matches: 8. This CDR3 is 16 amino acids long. Material for sequencing was peripheral blood. The chain combines TRBV11-2 with TRBJ2-5; 8 bases map to TRBD2. The sequence derives from a man aged 60-69 years with acute or convalescent COVID-19. The CDR3 protein is CASSPPQRGNQETQYF. The CDR3 nucleotides read TGTGCCAGCAGCCCCCCCCAGCGGGGGAACCAAGAGACCCAGTACTTC.